This entry features one T cell receptor (beta chain) sequence. It lacks a known antigen. No per-base quality is available; no much larger clone lies one base away. Preparation of the library involved the immunoSEQ multiplex PCR assay. For most patients, high-throughput TCR-beta CDR3 sequencing of genomic DNA was performed by Adaptive Biotechnologies. Under the source paper's analysis protocol: Adaptive's ImmunoSEQ software supplied the TCR sequencing data for roughly 17 patients, while MiXCR and VDJtools were used to process three other patients. CDR3 nucleotide sequences shared between donor and recipient were removed because their origin could not be assigned. To be classed as alloreactive, a clone needed at least 2-fold expansion over unstimulated cells and a minimum CFSE-low frequency of 0.002% (template counts) or 0.001% (read counts). A clone was considered mappable if detected in the sequenced pre-transplant spleen, lymph node, or MLR CFSE-low populations of the donor or recipient. Cumulative frequency of alloreactive clones was calculated as a percentage of all sequences weighted by copy number. What TCRdb holds here is the immuneACCESS table cut down to in-frame rearrangements. Part of the clones is not present; checked against another copy, under half of the missing clones reflect an unresolved V gene, and the others are unexplained. The V and J calls and clone size are taken from that table; D and trimming were inferred from the DNA. The sample table lists approximately 12,000 clones, nearly 95% of them with a count of one. The ten largest clones add up to around 20% of the sample.

Blood samples were collected up to 4 times in the first month after transplant and then at least monthly when available. Counted from cysteine to phenylalanine, this CDR3 has 15 amino acids. The CDR3 DNA has 45 bases and is translated from base 1. Reading the germline V gene (reference sequence) gives CDR1 MNHNY and CDR2 SVGAGI. V lost 0 bases and J lost 7 bases; the stretch between them is 13 bases long. The sample comes from a study of graft-versus-host responses after intestinal transplantation (dated by TCRdb to 2020 to 2023). Regarding the study in general: Recipients received multivisceral, liver-intestinal, or isolated intestinal transplants. Every recipient was given anti-thymocyte globulin induction, followed by 2 to 3 years of maintenance tacrolimus and steroids. Graft-versus-host and host-versus-graft alloreactive T cell clones were tracked in the graft, circulation and bone marrow after intestinal transplantation using bulk TCR-beta CDR3 sequencing. To identify alloreactive clones, pre-transplant mixed lymphocyte reaction products were sequenced and then compared with unstimulated pre-transplant donor and recipient T cells. The cohort enrolled some 23 intestinal transplant recipients, one of whom was a retransplant, and a few patients without pretransplant specimens were excluded. Donor T cell macrochimerism was defined as a peak of at least 4% donor T cells among recipient peripheral blood mononuclear cells. Instead of going to the commercial service, samples from a few later patients were sequenced in-house on an Illumina MiSeq and processed with MiXCR. Results the study describes overall, beyond this receptor: In the allografts of patients with donor T cell macrochimerism, GvH to HvG T cell clonal ratios were high. GvH clones were detected in recipient bone marrow, and some appeared earlier in ileal mucosa or blood, consistent with an intestinal mucosal origin. Conclusions were limited by the relatively low number and heterogeneity of intestinal transplant patients. Peak levels of circulating GvH clones were associated with declines in HvG clones early after transplant.

The TCR comes from a human patient who received an intestinal transplant, so some T cells may come from the graft donor. The chain uses TRBV6-6 and TRBJ1-5; the D gene is not confidently resolved. The sequencing here drew on PBMCs, taken approximately 110 days after intestinal transplant. The bases read TGTGCCAGCAGTTACTCGGAGGCCGACGGGCAGCCCCAGCATTTT. This translates into CASSYSEADGQPQHF.